These 13 T cell receptor beta chains came from one sample sequenced in a study of radiation and T cells in renal cell carcinoma. Using immunoSEQ multiplex PCR, the repertoire was profiled, and TCRdb retains in-frame clones only, with some absent. The sample holds some 150,000 clones, over 80% seen once. Documented time point: baseline pretreatment blood. Treatment meaning: 15 Gy SBRT to primary tumor, nephrectomy 4 weeks later. This sample comprised blood, obtained from a patient whose treatment included radiotherapy and nephrectomy. The receptors stem from a woman in her forties or fifties with renal cell carcinoma.

CDR3 sequence reads: CASSLVGRAISYQETQYF. The CDR3, as DNA: TGTGCCAGCAGCTTAGTCGGCAGGGCGATATCGTACCAAGAGACCCAGTACTTC. The chain is built from TRBV7-2 and TRBJ2-5; perhaps TRBD1 as D (5 bases). This CDR3 is built from 18 residues. Germline CDR1 reads SGHTA; CDR2 reads FQGNSA. V was pared by 1 base and J by 0 bases, with 18 bases between.

The chain recombines TRBV5-6 with TRBJ2-2; tentative D call: TRBD1 (5 bases). V lost 6 bases and J lost 4, with 19 bases in between. Looked up from germline, CDR1 is SGHDT and CDR2 is YYEEEE. The CDR3 is 16 amino acids. CDR3 protein: CASTNGPRGGTGELFF. The DNA of the CDR3 is TGTGCCAGCACCAACGGCCCAAGGGGCGGCACCGGGGAGCTGTTTTTT. Full variable domain (missing parts from reference TRBV5-6 and TRBJ2-2): DAGVTQSPTHLIKTRGQQVTLRCSPKSGHDTVSWYQQALGQGPQFIFQYYEEEERQRGNFPDRFSGHQFPNYSSELNVNALLLGDSALYLCASTNGPRGGTGELFFGEGSRLTVL.

The CDR3, as DNA: TGTGCCAGCAGCCCCCCCGGACTGAGCTCTGGAAACACCATATATTTT. Protein product: CASSPPGLSSGNTIYF. The J gene is TRBJ1-3, the V gene TRBV7-2; D call uncertain. Trimming cost V 5 bases and J 0 bases, with 14 bases left between them. The germline gives CDR1 SGHTA, CDR2 FQGNSA. The CDR3 consists of 16 residues.

The chain has TRBV10-3 and TRBJ1-2; D may be TRBD1 (6 bases). Trimming took off 7 bases at V and 7 bases at J, with 19 bases between the two ends. Per the germline V gene, CDR1 is ENHRY and CDR2 is SYGVKD. The CDR3 is made up of 14 amino acids. The CDR3 spells CAIIREGGSRGYTF. CDR3 in DNA: TGTGCCATCATCCGAGAAGGGGGGTCCCGTGGCTACACCTTC.

The chain carries TRBV2 and TRBJ2-5; no definite D call. Trimming removed 1 base at V and 0 bases at J, with 9 bases between. CDR3 size: 15 residues. Germline V gene data show CDR1 as SNHLY and CDR2 as FYNNEI. CDR3 sequence: CASSEETAYQETQYF. CDR3 DNA sequence: TGTGCCAGCAGTGAAGAGACCGCGTACCAAGAGACCCAGTACTTC.

V usage is TRBV19 and J usage is TRBJ2-5; D remains unclear. Per germline, CDR1 LNHDA and CDR2 SQIVND (reference sequence). The CDR3 spans 13 residues. V was clipped by 3 bases and J by 1 base, with 6 bases between them. The DNA for the CDR3 is TGTGCCAGTAGTATCCCCAGCCAAGAGACCCAGTACTTC. Its protein is CASSIPSQETQYF.

The CDR3 protein is CASSTDRGSNQPQHF. The CDR3 DNA reads as TGTGCCAGTAGCACGGACAGGGGAAGCAATCAGCCCCAGCATTTT. The V gene is TRBV19, the J gene TRBJ1-5, with 9 bases lining up with TRBD1. Trimming took 6 bases from V and 1 from J; bases not matched to a gene: 4. Germline V gives CDR1 LNHDA, CDR2 SQIVND (reference sequence). The CDR3 extends over 15 amino acids.

This clone has only one observation. The chain's CDR3 is CASSRTGVDYEQYF. The CDR3, as DNA: TGTGCCAGTAGTAGGACAGGGGTGGACTACGAGCAGTACTTC. The chain joins TRBV19 to TRBJ2-7; 9 positions match TRBD1. V dropped 4 bases and J dropped 3; count of bases not matched to a gene: 4. The V gene's germline CDR1 is LNHDA and CDR2 SQIVND (reference sequence). CDR3 length equals 14 residues.

The chain joins TRBV4-3 to TRBJ1-4, with a tentative D call TRBD1 (5 bases). The V end lost 0 bases, the J end lost 8 bases, and 16 bases lay between the germline ends. Germline-derived CDR1 and CDR2 are LGHNA and YSLEER. The CDR3 covers 16 residues. The CDR3 sequence is CASSQDPQGKEEKLFF. The CDR3 DNA is TGCGCCAGCAGCCAAGATCCCCAGGGTAAAGAGGAAAAACTGTTTTTT.

The DNA of the CDR3 is TGCGCCAGCAGCTTGGCCTGGGGCGCTAGCTCTGGAAACACCATATATTTT. Translation gives CASSLAWGASSGNTIYF. The chain employs TRBV5-1 and TRBJ1-3, with D possibly matching TRBD1 (5 bases). There are 17 residues in the CDR3. The V and J ends lost 0 bases and 0 bases respectively, with 13 bases between them. The V gene's germline CDR1 is SGHRS and CDR2 YFSETQ.

The chain recombines TRBV9 with TRBJ2-1, with TRBD1 matching over 11 bases. Germline lookup yields CDR1 SGDLS and CDR2 YYNGEE. The CDR3 has 17 amino acids. Trimming cost V 4 bases and J 5 bases; bases outside gene matches: 11. CDR3 region: CASSLSRDRGMNNEQFF. The CDR3 region has the DNA TGTGCCAGCAGCTTAAGCCGGGACAGGGGGATGAACAATGAGCAGTTCTTC.

The V and J genes are TRBV7-2 and TRBJ2-7, with D perhaps matching TRBD2 (6 bases). This CDR3 region has 13 residues. Trimming removed 1 base at V and 6 bases at J, with 10 bases between. Germline V gene lookup returns CDR1 SGHTA and CDR2 FQGNSA. CDR3 in amino acids: CASSLGRGTEQYF. As DNA, the CDR3 is TGTGCCAGCAGCTTAGGACGGGGGACCGAGCAGTACTTC.

The chain combines TRBV6-5 with TRBJ2-7, with unresolved D. V lost 2 bases and J lost 6, with 8 bases in between. The germline V gene encodes CDR1 MNHEY and CDR2 SVGAGI. This CDR3 region has 12 residues. CDR3 sequence: CASSYQGLEQYF. In DNA, the CDR3 is TGTGCCAGCAGTTACCAAGGCCTCGAGCAGTACTTC.